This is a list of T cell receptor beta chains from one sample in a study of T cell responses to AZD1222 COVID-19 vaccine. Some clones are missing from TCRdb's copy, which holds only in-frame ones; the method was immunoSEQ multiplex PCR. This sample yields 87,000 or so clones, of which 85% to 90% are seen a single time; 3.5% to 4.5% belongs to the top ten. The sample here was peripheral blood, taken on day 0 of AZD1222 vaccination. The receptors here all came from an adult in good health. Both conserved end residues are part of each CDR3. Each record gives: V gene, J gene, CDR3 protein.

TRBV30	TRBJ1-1	CAWDSTGSEAFF
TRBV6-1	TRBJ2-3	CASSEYGGGGVTDTQYF
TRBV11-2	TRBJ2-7	CASSFGPPHEQYF
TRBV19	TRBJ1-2	CASMGQWTFYGYTF
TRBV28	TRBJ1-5	CASTGVGLAQPQHF
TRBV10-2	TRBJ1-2	CASSLQMDGYTF
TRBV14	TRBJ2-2	CASSGVGGANTGELFF
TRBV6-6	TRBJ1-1	CASSYGVETEAFF
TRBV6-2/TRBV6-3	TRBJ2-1	CASSYGPALNEQFF
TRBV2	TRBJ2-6	CASSAEGNGANVLTF
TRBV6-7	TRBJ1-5	CASSYSNTEGADNQSQHF
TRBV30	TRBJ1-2	CAWNRRPNYGYTF
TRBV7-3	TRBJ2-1	CASSPQGGGYNEQFF
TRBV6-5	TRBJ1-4	CASSLRVYEKLFF
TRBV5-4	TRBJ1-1	CASSQIQGATEAFF
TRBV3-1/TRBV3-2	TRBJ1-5	CASSLGQGGNQPQHF
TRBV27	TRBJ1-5	CASSLFLGQPQHF
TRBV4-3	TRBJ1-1	CASSQGGETEAFF
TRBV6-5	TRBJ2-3	CASSAGVWTDTQYF
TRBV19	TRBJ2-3	CASGYSLSGEGKTDTQYF
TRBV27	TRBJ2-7	CASSLYLAGGYEQYF
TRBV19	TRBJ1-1	CASRQYRNTEAFF
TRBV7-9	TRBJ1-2	CASSASSRGTAYGYTF
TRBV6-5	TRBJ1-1	CASTLGPGDTEAFF
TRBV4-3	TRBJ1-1	CASSQDGKGTDTEAFF
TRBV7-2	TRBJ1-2	CASSLALYGYTF
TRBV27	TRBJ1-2	CASSLRTGEANYGYTF
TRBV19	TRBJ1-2	CASSISGYGYTF
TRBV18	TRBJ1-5	CASSPQTGANQPQHF
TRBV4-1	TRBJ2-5	CASSPLAGVVETQYF
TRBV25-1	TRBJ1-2	CASKESGNYGYTF
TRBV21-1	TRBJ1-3	CASSNSDSSKVLRNTIYF
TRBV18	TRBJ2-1	CASSPPGQGGFYNEQFF
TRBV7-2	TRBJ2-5	CASRPGLAGPGETQYF
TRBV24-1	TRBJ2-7	CATSDSGTGEEQYF
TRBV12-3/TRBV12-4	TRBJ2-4	CASPGAKGNIQYF
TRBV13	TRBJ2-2	CASSLSHGTRPDGELFF
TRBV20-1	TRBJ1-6	CSPELRGALHF
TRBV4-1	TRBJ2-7	CASSQDANTYEQYF
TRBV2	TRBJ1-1	CASSLYREGTEAFF
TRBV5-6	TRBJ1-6	CASSQKVAGDNSPLHF
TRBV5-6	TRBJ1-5	CASSFSDSNQPQHF
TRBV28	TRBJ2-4	CASGTGTAKNIQYF
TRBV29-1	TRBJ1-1	CSVNTKVSMNTEAFF
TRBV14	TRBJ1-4	CASSQENRRGGTTNEKLFF
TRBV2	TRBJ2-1	CASSLGDRGFF
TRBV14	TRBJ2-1	CASSQGILAGGLYNEQFF
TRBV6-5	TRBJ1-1	CASSRGPEYEAFF
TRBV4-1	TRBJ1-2	CASSQNRDSNYGYTF
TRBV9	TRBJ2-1	CASSVRPSLAGDEQFF
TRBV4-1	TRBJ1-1	CASSQGRANRIAATEAFF
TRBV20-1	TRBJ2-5	CSASVGAEETQYF
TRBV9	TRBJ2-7	CASSVTGGVYEQYF
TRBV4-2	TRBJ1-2	CASSQEIGVGVGYGYTF
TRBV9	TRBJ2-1	CASSPRVAGVNEQFF
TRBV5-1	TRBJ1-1	CASSPTGTEAFF
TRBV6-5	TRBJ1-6	CASRQVSEYNSPLHF
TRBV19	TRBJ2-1	CASSRTSGGTKYNEQFF
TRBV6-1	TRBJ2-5	CASSKGLQGIAGATQETQYF